The 9 T cell receptor beta chains below come from one sample, sequenced in a study of cytomegalovirus exposure and HLA in healthy donors. A multiplex PCR was run with 60 Vbeta primers and 13 Jbeta primers. Clones were read by immunoSEQ multiplex PCR, and TCRdb kept only the in-frame ones, dropping some. The sample carries 150,000 to 200,000 clones, under 9.5% recorded once. The specimen sequenced was PBMCs. The receptors come from a woman aged 25 to 39 in good health and CMV-seropositive.

The chain links TRBV30 to TRBJ1-2; 7 bases map to TRBD1. V lost 2 bases, J lost 6 bases, and 9 bases stayed unmatched. The germline V gene encodes CDR1 GTSNPN and CDR2 SVGIG (reference sequence). The CDR3 spans 14 residues. The CDR3, as DNA: TGTGCCTGGAGTTCGACAGGGATCGAGGATGGCTACACCTTC. Encoded protein: CAWSSTGIEDGYTF.

This rearrangement joins TRBV29-1 to TRBJ2-1; D perhaps matches TRBD2 (6 bases). Looked up from germline, CDR1 is SQVTM and CDR2 is ANQGSEA. V lost 4 bases and J 5 bases, leaving 18 bases between the germline ends. There are 15 residues in the CDR3. Written as DNA, the CDR3 is TGCAGCGTTGGAATAGGCGCGGGATGGGACAATGAGCAGTTCTTC. This translates into CSVGIGAGWDNEQFF.

This clone has only a few counts. The J gene is TRBJ2-7, the V gene TRBV6-1; 12 nucleotides match TRBD2. CDR3 length: 15 amino acids. V lost 6 bases, J lost 0 bases, and 3 bases stayed unmatched. CDR1 is MNHNS and CDR2 is SASEGT in the germline V gene. Here the CDR3 DNA reads TGTGCCAGCAGGAAGACTAGCGGGGGCTCCTACGAGCAGTACTTC. Translation gives CASRKTSGGSYEQYF.

This clone appeared a few times. The gene calls are TRBV5-1 and TRBJ2-6; D not resolved. The CDR3 covers 17 residues. Germline CDR1 and CDR2: SGHRS and YFSETQ. V shed 3 bases and J shed 1 base, with 14 bases lying between them. This CDR3 is CASSSQFLDSGANVLTF. In nucleotides, the CDR3 is TGCGCCAGCAGCTCTCAATTCCTAGATTCTGGGGCCAACGTCCTGACTTTC.

The J gene is TRBJ1-4, the V gene TRBV6-6; D is uncertain. The CDR3 runs to 15 residues. Deletions cut 0 bases from V and 3 bases from J, with 8 bases between. Germline V gives CDR1 MNHNY, CDR2 SVGAGI (reference sequence). The CDR3 is CASSYSRAPNEKLFF. CDR3 DNA: TGTGCCAGCAGTTACTCGAGGGCCCCTAATGAAAAACTGTTTTTT.

This clone was seen a handful of times. The J gene is TRBJ2-7, the V gene TRBV6-1; TRBD2 agrees at 9 bases. CDR3 length equals 14 residues. V dropped 5 bases and J dropped 3; count of bases not matched to a gene: 5. Germline assignment: CDR1 MNHNS and CDR2 SASEGT. CDR3 loop: CASSNSGRVYEQYF. As DNA, the CDR3 is TGTGCCAGCAGTAATAGCGGGAGAGTCTACGAGCAGTACTTC.

In its sample, this clone was seen a few times. The chain links TRBV29-1 to TRBJ2-1, with D maybe TRBD1 (6 bases). V was cut by 7 bases and J by 2 bases, with 15 bases left in between. Germline V gene lookup returns CDR1 SQVTM and CDR2 ANQGSEA. The CDR3 loop spans 14 amino acids. CDR3 sequence reads: CSAPSGTTYNEQFF. The DNA for the CDR3 is TGCAGCGCCCCCTCCGGGACAACCTACAATGAGCAGTTCTTC.

This clone showed up just a few times. The V gene is TRBV15, the J gene TRBJ1-4; 11 nucleotides align to TRBD1. Germline CDR1 and CDR2: LNHNV and YYDKDF (reference sequence). The CDR3 is 15 amino acids. The ends lost 7 bases at V and 5 bases at J; junction bases unmatched: 6. CDR3 sequence (DNA): TGTGCCACCATCGTCCGGGACAGGGGGAATGAAAAACTGTTTTTT. Translation gives CATIVRDRGNEKLFF.

This rearrangement joins TRBV6-4 to TRBJ1-2; the match to TRBD1 covers 8 bases. The CDR3 length is 15 residues. Looked up from germline, CDR1 is MRHNA and CDR2 is SNTAGT. The trim removed 4 bases at V and 8 bases at J, leaving 12 bases unmatched. Here the CDR3 reads CASSVGGQAYGGYTF. The CDR3 DNA reads as TGTGCCAGCAGTGTCGGGGGACAGGCGTACGGGGGCTACACCTTC.